The 21 T cell receptor beta chains listed next were all sequenced from one sample in a study of spatial heterogeneity in lung cancer. Study-wide findings and caveats: The study found that expanded intratumoral alpha and beta TCR counts tracked tumor mutation counts.

The sample's time point: sample taken at primary tumor resection. The antigens of these receptors remain unknown. TCRdb re-derived calls from the 5' RACE reads in MiXCR, one entry per CDR3 protein. The sample lists around 100,000 distinct CDR3 sequences; nearly 4.5% were seen once. Sequencing used lung tumor tissue, obtained at surgery. The receptors originated from a male donor with early-stage non-small cell lung cancer.

The chain carries TRBV29-1 and TRBJ2-3; no firm D call. The V end was cut by 3 bases, the J end by 1 base, with 11 bases between. The germline CDR1 and CDR2 sequences are SQVTM and ANQGSEA. The CDR3 has 14 residues. The CDR3 here is CSVDIQIGTDTQYF. The CDR3 DNA is TGCAGCGTTGATATCCAGATCGGCACAGATACGCAGTATTTT.

This clonotype was counted at least ten times. The chain joins TRBV5-1 to TRBJ1-2, with D unclear. CDR1 and CDR2 (germline): SGHRS, YFSETQ. There are 15 residues in the CDR3. Trimming took 2 bases from V and 3 from J, leaving 14 bases between them. The CDR3 here is CASSFSGLLDYGYTF. CDR3 bases: TGCGCCAGCAGCTTTTCCGGTTTGCTTGACTATGGCTACACCTTC.

Ten or more counts support this clonotype. The chain has TRBV11-2 and TRBJ2-1, with 14 bases fitting TRBD2. CDR1 and CDR2 from the germline V gene are SGHAT and FQNNGV. The length of the CDR3 is 17 residues. V lost 3 bases to trimming and J lost 13 bases; unmatched junction nucleotides: 14. The CDR3 loop is CASSLTLGTSGRGGQFF. The CDR3 coding sequence is TGTGCCAGCAGCTTGACCCTCGGGACTAGCGGGAGAGGTGGACAGTTCTTC.

This clonotype was counted at least ten times. V is TRBV28 and J is TRBJ2-7, with D unclear. Germline V CDR1 and CDR2: MDHEN, SYDVKM. The V and J ends lost 5 bases and 3 bases respectively, with 8 bases between them. This CDR3 region has 12 residues. The CDR3, as DNA: TGTGCCAGCAGTCCGTCAGTCTACGAGCAGTACTTC. Amino acids: CASSPSVYEQYF.

This clonotype was recorded at least ten times. V usage is TRBV4-1 and J usage is TRBJ2-3; weak D call: TRBD2 (5 bases). Germline-derived CDR1 and CDR2 are MGHRA and YSYEKL. The CDR3 spans 18 residues. Trimming stripped 0 bases from V and 7 bases from J, with 23 bases between. The CDR3 protein is CASSQESPSAGQGNTQYF. CDR3 in DNA: TGCGCCAGCAGCCAAGAGAGCCCATCGGCGGGTCAAGGGAATACGCAGTATTTT.

This clonotype was seen many times. CDR3 in amino acids: CAISELGVTYEQYF. The CDR3 nucleotides are TGTGCCATCAGTGAGCTCGGGGTGACCTACGAGCAGTACTTC. V and J are TRBV10-3 and TRBJ2-7; D is possibly TRBD2 (5 bases). The CDR3 sequence is 14 residues long. Trimming cost V 2 bases and J 2 bases, with 10 bases left between them. Germline V gene sequence: CDR1 ENHRY, CDR2 SYGVKD.

This clonotype was detected ten times or more. The chain joins TRBV6-1 to TRBJ1-5; D might be TRBD1 (5 bases). The CDR3 covers 15 residues. V shed 7 bases and J shed 1 base, with 14 bases lying between them. From germline, CDR1 is MNHNS and CDR2 SASEGT. The CDR3 coding sequence is TGTGCCAGCACCAAATACCGGGACAGCAATCAGCCCCAGCATTTT. Its protein product is CASTKYRDSNQPQHF.

This clonotype was seen repeatedly, ten times or more. The chain has TRBV2 and TRBJ2-1; no reliable D call. This CDR3 spans 12 amino acids. Germline V lookup: CDR1 SNHLY, CDR2 FYNNEI. V was cut by 7 bases and J by 0 bases, with 4 bases left in between. CDR3 region: CASTSSYNEQFF. The CDR3 coding sequence is TGTGCCAGCACAAGCTCCTACAATGAGCAGTTCTTC. The full variable domain, with the rest looked up from reference TRBV2 and TRBJ2-1, is EPEVTQTPSHQVTQMGQEVILRCVPISNHLYFYWYRQILGQKVEFLVSFYNNEISEKSEIFDDQFSVERPDGSNFTLKIRSTKLEDSAMYFCASTSSYNEQFFGPGTRLTVL.

This clonotype was detected many times. The chain couples TRBV5-1 to TRBJ2-1; TRBD2 agrees at 8 bases. CDR3 length equals 18 residues. V was pared by 1 base and J by 5 bases, with 14 bases of the junction left unmatched. In germline, CDR1 is SGHRS, CDR2 YFSETQ. The CDR3, as DNA: TGCGCCAGCAGCTTGAGGTTAGCGGGACCCTTACCAAACAATGAGCAGTTCTTC. This translates into CASSLRLAGPLPNNEQFF.

This clonotype was recorded at least ten times. The V call is TRBV20-1, the J call TRBJ2-1; D remains ambiguous. Per germline, CDR1 DFQATT and CDR2 SNEGSKA (reference sequence). This CDR3 is built from 16 residues. Trimming stripped 0 bases from V and 6 bases from J, with 18 bases between. CDR3 DNA: TGCAGTGCTAGAGATCTGGAGACTCTCCTTCGCAATGAGCAGTTCTTC. This gives the protein CSARDLETLLRNEQFF.

This clonotype was found many times. V usage is TRBV6-1 and J usage is TRBJ1-5, with 9 positions matching TRBD1. The junction had 10 bases not matched to a gene; V was cut back by 10 bases and J by 6 bases. Germline CDR1 MNHNS, CDR2 SASEGT. The CDR3 contains 14 residues. CDR3 loop: CATQGQGDGQPQHF. The DNA of the CDR3 is TGTGCCACCCAGGGACAGGGTGACGGTCAGCCCCAGCATTTT.

This clonotype was picked up many times. This chain joins TRBV21-1 and TRBJ1-5. TRBV21-1 is a known pseudogene. CDR3 length equals 16 residues. CDR3 nucleotide sequence: TGTGCCAGCAGCAAAGGGGGAGGGAGATGCAATCAGCCCCAGCATTTT. This translates into CASSKGGGRCNQPQHF.

This clonotype was recorded at least ten times. The chain recombines TRBV7-9 with TRBJ2-7, with TRBD2 matching over 8 bases. The CDR3 is 12 amino acids. With V trimmed by 8 bases and J by 5 bases, 5 bases remained unmatched. Germline assignment: CDR1 SEHNR and CDR2 FQNEAQ (reference sequence). CDR3 nucleotide sequence: TGTGCCAGCTCACCGGGGGGGGACGAGCAGTACTTC. Protein product: CASSPGGDEQYF.

This clonotype was observed at least ten times. The chain has TRBV20-1 and TRBJ1-4; 8 bases map to TRBD1. In germline, CDR1 is DFQATT, CDR2 SNEGSKA (reference sequence). The length of the CDR3 is 14 residues. V dropped 5 bases and J dropped 10; count of bases not matched to a gene: 12. CDR3 in amino acids: CSAGETGDAAKLFF. CDR3 DNA sequence: TGCAGTGCTGGGGAGACAGGGGATGCGGCAAAACTGTTTTTT.

This clonotype came up many times. The chain joins TRBV28 to TRBJ2-3; D perhaps matches TRBD2 (6 bases). The CDR3 spans 16 residues. Trimming pared 3 bases from V and 5 bases from J, leaving 18 bases between. Germline V gene sequence: CDR1 MDHEN, CDR2 SYDVKM. The CDR3 here is CASSFSGDGRRDTQYF. The DNA of the CDR3 is TGTGCCAGCAGTTTTTCTGGAGACGGGAGAAGAGATACGCAGTATTTT.

The sample holds many counts of this clonotype. The genes are TRBV28 and TRBJ1-4, with TRBD1 matching over 8 bases. CDR1 and CDR2 (germline): MDHEN, SYDVKM. After removal of 5 bases from V and 3 bases from J, the junction contained 5 bases not matched to a gene. The CDR3 length is 15 residues. CDR3 sequence reads: CASSLDRGPNEKLFF. CDR3 bases: TGTGCCAGCAGTCTCGACAGGGGACCTAATGAAAAACTGTTTTTT.

Ten or more counts support this clonotype. This chain connects TRBV10-3 to TRBJ2-3; no clear D gene. The CDR3 runs to 15 residues. Trimming left V 1 base short and J 3 bases short, with 11 bases between. Germline-derived CDR1 and CDR2 are ENHRY and SYGVKD. The CDR3 protein is CAISEFVRNTDTQYF. CDR3 coding DNA: TGTGCCATCAGTGAGTTTGTACGGAATACAGATACGCAGTATTTT.

This sequence joins TRBV3-1 and TRBJ2-7; the D gene is possibly TRBD2 (6 bases). The CDR3 runs 14 residues. V lost 6 bases and J lost 3, with 15 bases in between. The V gene's germline CDR1 is LGHDT and CDR2 YNNKEL (reference sequence). The CDR3 here is CASRGNSGNYEQYF. CDR3 DNA: TGTGCCAGCAGAGGTAATAGCGGTAACTACGAGCAGTACTTC.

Many counts were recorded for this clonotype. CDR3 nucleotide sequence: TGTGCCAGCAGGATGGGGTTCGGCAGACACCAAGAGACCCAGTACTTC. Its protein product is CASRMGFGRHQETQYF. The V gene is TRBV12-3 or TRBV12-4, the J gene TRBJ2-5, with D unresolved. CDR3 length: 16 residues. V was trimmed by 6 bases and J by 0 bases, leaving 17 bases between them.

This clonotype has at least ten counts. V is TRBV3-1 and J is TRBJ1-6; D unclear. CDR1 and CDR2 from the germline V gene are LGHDT and YNNKEL (reference sequence). V lost 3 bases, J lost 5 bases, and 2 bases lay in between. The CDR3 covers 12 residues. CDR3 in amino acids: CASSHNNSPLHF. As DNA, the CDR3 is TGTGCCAGCAGCCACAATAATTCACCCCTCCACTTT.

This clonotype occurred many times. V usage is TRBV27 and J usage is TRBJ2-3; 12 nucleotides line up with TRBD2. The CDR3 is 16 residues long. The J segment lost 6 bases and the V segment lost 4 bases, leaving 8 bases of the junction unmatched. CDR1 and CDR2 from the germline V gene are MNHEY and SMNVEV (reference sequence). CDR3 region: CASSYQASGRGDTQYF. The CDR3 nucleotides are TGTGCCAGCAGTTATCAAGCTAGCGGGAGGGGTGATACGCAGTATTTT.